The rows below give T cell receptor beta chains drawn from one sample of a study of shared clonotypes between healthy human individuals. Assay: immunoSEQ multiplex PCR; the TCRdb copy retains only in-frame clones and omits some. This table has about 1.5 million clones, 95% to 99% appearing once. Sequenced sample: naive CD4+ T cells sorted from blood. These receptors all stem from a young man in good health. CDR3s include the opening cysteine and the closing phenylalanine or tryptophan. A D gene is named only where the DNA matches it firmly. For some rows the clone size is stated as once, few or many, or as a class when expanded; others skip it.

abundance: -; d_gene: TRBD1; v_gene: TRBV14; j_gene: TRBJ1-4; CDR3aa: CASSDRVIGEKLFF; CDR3nt: TGTGCCAGCAGCGACAGGGTGATCGGGGAAAAACTGTTTTTT
abundance: -; d_gene: -; v_gene: TRBV5-5; j_gene: TRBJ2-5; CDR3aa: CASSLGFSGAPAQYF; CDR3nt: TGTGCCAGCAGCTTGGGGTTTAGCGGAGCGCCGGCCCAGTACTTC
abundance: -; d_gene: -; v_gene: TRBV29-1; j_gene: TRBJ2-5; CDR3aa: CSGRQEQETQYF; CDR3nt: TGCAGCGGTCGACAGGAACAAGAGACCCAGTACTTC
abundance: -; d_gene: TRBD2; v_gene: TRBV4-3; j_gene: TRBJ2-7; CDR3aa: CASSRGPAGVLYEQYF; CDR3nt: TGCGCCAGCAGTCGAGGACCAGCGGGAGTTCTCTACGAGCAGTACTTC
abundance: -; d_gene: -; v_gene: TRBV18; j_gene: TRBJ2-1; CDR3aa: CASSPPGGWSYNEQFF; CDR3nt: TGTGCCAGCTCACCACCGGGGGGTTGGTCCTACAATGAGCAGTTCTTC
abundance: -; d_gene: -; v_gene: TRBV6-6; j_gene: TRBJ1-3; CDR3aa: CASSYNAGSGNTIYF; CDR3nt: TGTGCCAGCAGTTACAACGCAGGGTCCGGAAACACCATATATTTT
abundance: -; d_gene: -; v_gene: TRBV25-1; j_gene: TRBJ2-1; CDR3aa: CASSTRDIVPSEQFF; CDR3nt: TGTGCCAGCAGTACCCGGGACATCGTCCCCTCTGAGCAGTTCTTC
abundance: -; d_gene: -; v_gene: TRBV18; j_gene: TRBJ2-7; CDR3aa: CASSPPGETYEQYF; CDR3nt: TGTGCCAGCTCACCACCGGGCGAAACCTACGAGCAGTACTTC
abundance: -; d_gene: TRBD2; v_gene: TRBV11-2; j_gene: TRBJ2-5; CDR3aa: CASSSQRLAGWRETQYF; CDR3nt: TGTGCCAGCAGCTCCCAAAGACTAGCGGGGTGGAGAGAGACCCAGTACTTC
abundance: -; d_gene: TRBD2; v_gene: TRBV7-8; j_gene: TRBJ2-1; CDR3aa: CASSLSGTRYNEQFF; CDR3nt: TGTGCCAGCAGCTTAAGCGGGACTAGGTACAATGAGCAGTTCTTC
abundance: -; d_gene: -; v_gene: TRBV27; j_gene: TRBJ2-2; CDR3aa: CASSLRGQGELFF; CDR3nt: TGTGCCAGCAGCTTGCGGGGGCAAGGGGAGCTGTTTTTT
abundance: once; d_gene: -; v_gene: TRBV5-6; j_gene: TRBJ1-4; CDR3aa: CASSLFWTFNEKLFF; CDR3nt: TGTGCCAGCAGCTTGTTTTGGACATTTAATGAAAAACTGTTTTTT
abundance: once; d_gene: -; v_gene: TRBV28; j_gene: TRBJ2-3; CDR3aa: CASPSGDTQYF; CDR3nt: TGTGCCAGCCCGTCAGGGGATACGCAGTATTTT
abundance: -; d_gene: -; v_gene: TRBV6-5; j_gene: TRBJ2-2; CDR3aa: CASSFAGSTITGELFF; CDR3nt: TGTGCCAGCAGTTTCGCGGGATCAACTATCACCGGGGAGCTGTTTTTT
abundance: -; d_gene: TRBD1; v_gene: TRBV9; j_gene: TRBJ1-1; CDR3aa: CASTLGTDVRVSTEAFF; CDR3nt: TGTGCCAGCACCCTTGGGACAGACGTACGCGTGAGCACTGAAGCTTTCTTT
abundance: -; d_gene: -; v_gene: TRBV5-1; j_gene: TRBJ2-5; CDR3aa: CASSLATRNQETQYF; CDR3nt: TGCGCCAGCAGCTTGGCCACGCGTAACCAAGAGACCCAGTACTTC
abundance: -; d_gene: TRBD2; v_gene: TRBV7-6; j_gene: TRBJ2-2; CDR3aa: CASSLAGANTGELFF; CDR3nt: TGTGCCAGCAGCCTAGCGGGGGCGAACACCGGGGAGCTGTTTTTT
abundance: once; d_gene: -; v_gene: TRBV28; j_gene: TRBJ2-7; CDR3aa: CASSLFRDEQYF; CDR3nt: TGTGCCAGCAGTTTATTCAGGGACGAGCAGTACTTC
abundance: -; d_gene: TRBD1; v_gene: TRBV19; j_gene: TRBJ2-1; CDR3aa: CASSGQGTYNEQFF; CDR3nt: TGTGCCAGTAGCGGACAGGGTACCTACAATGAGCAGTTCTTC
abundance: -; d_gene: -; v_gene: TRBV19; j_gene: TRBJ1-1; CDR3aa: CASSSSGLPNTEAFF; CDR3nt: TGTGCCAGTAGTTCATCGGGACTCCCGAACACTGAAGCTTTCTTT
abundance: -; d_gene: -; v_gene: TRBV28; j_gene: TRBJ2-5; CDR3aa: CASSFRGQETQYF; CDR3nt: TGTGCCAGCAGTTTCAGGGGACAAGAGACCCAGTACTTC
abundance: -; d_gene: TRBD2; v_gene: TRBV27; j_gene: TRBJ2-7; CDR3aa: CASSPLAGATYEQYF; CDR3nt: TGTGCCAGCAGTCCTCTAGCGGGAGCCACCTACGAGCAGTACTTC
abundance: -; d_gene: -; v_gene: TRBV5-5; j_gene: TRBJ1-1; CDR3aa: CASKQVRTEAFF; CDR3nt: TGTGCCAGCAAACAGGTGAGGACTGAAGCTTTCTTT
abundance: -; d_gene: -; v_gene: TRBV7-2; j_gene: TRBJ2-3; CDR3aa: CASSLGPSARTDTQYF; CDR3nt: TGTGCCAGCAGCTTAGGCCCTAGCGCTCGCACAGATACGCAGTATTTT
abundance: once; d_gene: -; v_gene: TRBV6-5; j_gene: TRBJ2-7; CDR3aa: CASSYGASYEQYF; CDR3nt: TGTGCCAGCAGTTACGGGGCCTCCTACGAGCAGTACTTC
abundance: -; d_gene: TRBD1; v_gene: TRBV16; j_gene: TRBJ1-2; CDR3aa: CASSLKTGGNGYTF; CDR3nt: TGTGCCAGCAGCCTCAAGACAGGGGGCAACGGCTACACCTTC
abundance: -; d_gene: TRBD2; v_gene: TRBV7-9; j_gene: TRBJ2-3; CDR3aa: CASSPSGRGTDTQYF; CDR3nt: TGTGCCAGCAGCCCTAGCGGGAGGGGAACAGATACGCAGTATTTT
abundance: -; d_gene: TRBD1; v_gene: TRBV10-3; j_gene: TRBJ1-2; CDR3aa: CAIRPADRAPLSAGYTF; CDR3nt: TGTGCCATCAGACCCGCGGACAGGGCCCCTCTGTCTGCTGGCTACACCTTC
abundance: -; d_gene: -; v_gene: TRBV28; j_gene: TRBJ1-5; CDR3aa: CASSLGMWGNQPQHF; CDR3nt: TGTGCCAGCAGTTTGGGAATGTGGGGCAATCAGCCCCAGCATTTT